One sample yielded the 27 T cell receptor beta chains listed below, sequenced in a study of blood T cell repertoires in COVID-19. TCRdb keeps only in-frame clones here, not all; method: immunoSEQ multiplex PCR. The sample shows about 160,000 clones, 75% to 90% of them seen only once. Input material: PBMCs or T cells enriched from blood (not recorded which). Receptors originate from a woman aged 40-49 years who had been exposed to COVID-19.

The chain employs TRBV27 and TRBJ1-1, with D perhaps matching TRBD1 (6 bases). The CDR3 is 14 amino acids. CDR1 and CDR2 (germline): MNHEY, SMNVEV (reference sequence). V was trimmed by 3 bases and J by 6 bases, leaving 14 bases between them. The CDR3 spells CASSFVGEGAEAFF. CDR3 DNA: TGTGCCAGCAGTTTCGTTGGTGAGGGGGCTGAAGCTTTCTTT.

The chain is built from TRBV5-6 and TRBJ2-1, with 11 bases fitting TRBD2. The V gene end was trimmed by 2 bases and the J gene end by 0 bases; junction bases not matched to a gene: 7. The CDR3 runs 18 residues. Germline V lookup: CDR1 SGHDT, CDR2 YYEEEE. Here the CDR3 reads CASSFGLAGTISYNEQFF. The CDR3 region has the DNA TGTGCCAGCAGCTTCGGACTAGCGGGCACTATCTCCTACAATGAGCAGTTCTTC.

The V and J genes are TRBV18 and TRBJ2-1, with a possible D match to TRBD1 (5 bases). Germline loops: CDR1 KGHSH, CDR2 LQKENI. Trimming pared 6 bases from V and 5 bases from J, leaving 11 bases between. The CDR3 is 13 residues long. CDR3 in DNA: TGTGCCAGCTCCCCTTCCAGGGACAATGAGCAGTTCTTC. This gives the protein CASSPSRDNEQFF.

V usage is TRBV7-6 and J usage is TRBJ2-2; 11 nucleotides agree with TRBD1. Germline assignment: CDR1 SGHVS and CDR2 FNYEAQ. This CDR3 comprises 14 residues. V was clipped by 4 bases and J by 6 bases; unmatched bases: 1. The CDR3 protein is CASSWTGGAGELFF. The DNA of the CDR3 is TGTGCCAGCAGCTGGACAGGGGGCGCCGGGGAGCTGTTTTTT.

This clone was observed a single time. V is TRBV27 and J is TRBJ2-3, with 11 bases that match TRBD2. The CDR3 spans 18 residues. Germline V lookup: CDR1 MNHEY, CDR2 SMNVEV (reference sequence). The junction had 10 bases not matched to a gene; V was cut back by 5 bases and J by 0 bases. CDR3: CASSPGTTSGGSTDTQYF. CDR3 DNA sequence: TGTGCCAGCAGTCCCGGTACCACTAGCGGGGGAAGCACAGATACGCAGTATTTT.

J is TRBJ2-1 and V is TRBV5-1; D gene unclear. This CDR3 region has 14 residues. Germline loops: CDR1 SGHRS, CDR2 YFSETQ. V was pared by 4 bases and J by 0 bases, with 8 bases between. The CDR3 is CASSTANSYNEQFF. The CDR3, as DNA: TGCGCCAGCAGCACAGCAAACTCCTACAATGAGCAGTTCTTC.

The chain joins TRBV28 to TRBJ2-3, with D perhaps TRBD2 (5 bases). Germline V gene lookup returns CDR1 MDHEN and CDR2 SYDVKM. The CDR3 is made up of 13 amino acids. Deletions cut 8 bases from V and 1 base from J, with 10 bases between. The CDR3 coding sequence is TGTGCCAGCGTCAGCGGAGGCACAGATACGCAGTATTTT. It yields the protein CASVSGGTDTQYF.

This clone was detected a few times. CDR3: CASRTSGSSYNEQFF. The CDR3 DNA reads TGCGCCAGCAGGACTAGCGGGAGTTCCTACAATGAGCAGTTCTTC. This chain joins TRBV5-1 and TRBJ2-1; TRBD2 aligns across 12 bases. Germline V lookup: CDR1 SGHRS, CDR2 YFSETQ. The CDR3 has 15 amino acids. With 5 bases clipped from V and 1 base from J, the junction kept 1 base outside the gene matches.

This clone occurred once. The chain has TRBV2 and TRBJ1-2; D unclear. The V gene lost 2 bases and the J gene lost 8 bases, with 15 bases spanning the gap. Per the germline V gene, CDR1 is SNHLY and CDR2 is FYNNEI. CDR3 length equals 14 residues. The CDR3 nucleotides are TGTGCCAGCAGTGAAATAGAGGGAGTAGGCGGCTACACCTTC. Its translation is CASSEIEGVGGYTF.

The chain is built from TRBV28 and TRBJ1-3; tentative D call: TRBD1 (6 bases). Trimming left V 5 bases short and J 8 bases short, with 19 bases between. This CDR3 contains 15 residues. Germline V gives CDR1 MDHEN, CDR2 SYDVKM. The CDR3 coding sequence is TGTGCCAGCAGTCCATACAGGGAGGGAGTAGACACCATATATTTT. Its translation: CASSPYREGVDTIYF.

V gene TRBV7-2 combines with J gene TRBJ2-1; D may be TRBD2 (7 bases). The ends were cut back, 3 bases at V and 0 bases at J, with 9 bases in the middle. CDR1 and CDR2 (germline): SGHTA, FQGNSA. CDR3 length: 15 amino acids. Written as DNA, the CDR3 is TGTGCCAGCAGCTTCGGGGGGCGCTCCTACAATGAGCAGTTCTTC. Translated, it gives CASSFGGRSYNEQFF.

CDR3 nucleotides: TGCGCCAGCAGCTTGGTTCCGGACTCCCTCCCCGGGGAGCAGTTCTTC. Residues: CASSLVPDSLPGEQFF. The chain combines TRBV5-1 with TRBJ2-1; maybe TRBD2 (5 bases). CDR3 length equals 16 residues. Trimming removed 0 bases from V and 10 bases from J, with 20 bases in between. From germline, CDR1 is SGHRS and CDR2 YFSETQ. Based on the CDR3 plus reference TRBV5-1 and TRBJ2-1, the full variable domain is KAGVTQTPRYLIKTRGQQVTLSCSPISGHRSVSWYQQTPGQGLQFLFEYFSETQRNKGNFPGRFSGRQFSNSRSEMNVSTLELGDSALYLCASSLVPDSLPGEQFFGPGTRLTVL.

In nucleotides, the CDR3 is TGTGCCACCTCGACGACTAGCATCCCCTACGAGCAGTACTTC. It specifies CATSTTSIPYEQYF. This sequence joins TRBV28 and TRBJ2-7, with 7 bases matching TRBD2. The CDR3 totals 14 residues. The germline gives CDR1 MDHEN, CDR2 SYDVKM. V was pared by 10 bases and J by 2 bases, with 11 bases of the junction left unmatched.

This chain connects TRBV12-3 or TRBV12-4 to TRBJ2-3; TRBD2 matches at 12 bases. The CDR3 runs 13 residues. V shed 5 bases and J 10 bases; nucleotides not matched to a gene: 4. The CDR3 sequence: CASSAGLAGAQYF. For the CDR3, the DNA is TGTGCCAGCAGTGCGGGACTAGCGGGTGCGCAGTATTTT.

V gene TRBV25-1 combines with J gene TRBJ2-3; D remains ambiguous. CDR1 MGHDK and CDR2 SYGVNS come from the germline V gene. This CDR3 region has 17 residues. V was cut by 0 bases and J by 0 bases, with 13 bases left in between. CDR3 DNA sequence: TGTGCCAGCAGTGAATATCTCGGCGGAACTAGCACAGATACGCAGTATTTT. Amino acids: CASSEYLGGTSTDTQYF.

The CDR3 protein is CASSQDPYLNTEAFF. In nucleotides, the CDR3 is TGTGCCAGCAGCCAAGATCCTTACTTGAACACTGAAGCTTTCTTT. The chain is built from TRBV4-2 and TRBJ1-1; no clear D gene. Germline V lookup: CDR1 LGHNA, CDR2 YNFKEQ. This CDR3 is built from 15 residues. Trimming shortened V by 0 bases and J by 0 bases, and 8 bases separated the two germline ends.

The gene calls are TRBV12-3 or TRBV12-4 and TRBJ2-3, with unresolved D. CDR3 length equals 13 residues. Trimming removed 1 base at V and 5 bases at J, with 7 bases between. The CDR3, as DNA: TGTGCCAGCAGTTTAGTTGCGCGAGATACGCAGTATTTT. Translation gives CASSLVARDTQYF.

The CDR3 DNA sequence: TGTGCCAGCAGGCCGGACTCAAACAATGAGCAGTTCTTC. It translates to CASRPDSNNEQFF. The V and J genes are TRBV12-3 or TRBV12-4 and TRBJ2-1, with D possibly TRBD2 on 5 matching bases. The CDR3 length is 13 residues. The germline V and J ends were trimmed by 6 bases and 5 bases, with 11 bases remaining between them.

This clone was detected only a few times. The chain couples TRBV10-1 to TRBJ1-5, with 8 bases fitting TRBD1. J gave up 2 bases and V 10 bases, and 10 bases lay outside the gene matches. Germline lookup yields CDR1 WNHNN and CDR2 SYGVQD (reference sequence). CDR3 length: 15 amino acids. Here the CDR3 reads CAIPTGESGNQPQHF. The CDR3 nucleotides are TGCGCCATCCCGACAGGGGAAAGCGGCAATCAGCCCCAGCATTTT.

The rearrangement uses TRBV5-6 and TRBJ2-6; D perhaps matches TRBD1 (5 bases). Trimming removed 2 bases at V and 0 bases at J, with 12 bases between. Germline loops: CDR1 SGHDT, CDR2 YYEEEE. The CDR3 has 17 residues. For the CDR3, the DNA is TGTGCCAGCAGCTTTTTTTTCAGGGACTCTGGGGCCAACGTCCTGACTTTC. Protein product: CASSFFFRDSGANVLTF.

This chain uses TRBV27 with TRBJ1-6; 10 bases match TRBD1. Germline CDR1 and CDR2: MNHEY and SMNVEV (reference sequence). V gave up 7 bases and J gave up 5 bases; unmatched junction bases: 5. This CDR3 contains 15 residues. The CDR3 DNA is TGTGCCAGCAAACCGGGACAGGGGCATAATTCACCCCTCCACTTT. This translates into CASKPGQGHNSPLHF.

This clone was detected ten times or more. The V call is TRBV4-3, the J call TRBJ2-7, with 7 bases matching TRBD2. J lost 1 base, V lost 1 base, and 1 base had no gene match. The germline gives CDR1 LGHNA, CDR2 YSLEER. The CDR3 loop spans 14 amino acids. The CDR3 DNA is TGCGCCAGCAGCCAAGGGACTAGTTCCTACGAGCAGTACTTC. Translation: CASSQGTSSYEQYF.

V gene TRBV7-8 combines with J gene TRBJ1-2, with 9 bases that match TRBD1. Losses at the gene ends were 5 bases for V and 10 bases for J; bases not matched to a gene: 5. Germline CDR1 SGHVS, CDR2 FQNEAQ. This CDR3 spans 12 amino acids. CDR3 amino acids: CASSAGTGIYTF. The CDR3 bases are TGTGCCAGCAGCGCCGGGACAGGGATCTACACCTTC.

Ten or more counts support this clone. The genes are TRBV5-1 and TRBJ2-5; no definite D call. V dropped 4 bases and J dropped 5 bases, with 21 bases sitting between them. Germline-derived CDR1 and CDR2 are SGHRS and YFSETQ. The CDR3 spans 16 residues. CDR3 region: CASSPTLGSYQETQYF. The CDR3 DNA follows: TGCGCCAGCAGCCCAACACTGGGCAGCTATCAGGAGACCCAGTACTTC. The full variable domain, with the rest looked up from reference TRBV5-1 and TRBJ2-5, is KAGVTQTPRYLIKTRGQQVTLSCSPISGHRSVSWYQQTPGQGLQFLFEYFSETQRNKGNFPGRFSGRQFSNSRSEMNVSTLELGDSALYLCASSPTLGSYQETQYFGPGTRLLVL.

This chain joins TRBV5-6 and TRBJ1-1; the match to TRBD1 covers 7 bases. The CDR3 loop spans 16 amino acids. J lost 1 base, V lost 0 bases, and 6 bases had no gene match. Germline V gene sequence: CDR1 SGHDT, CDR2 YYEEEE. CDR3 nucleotide sequence: TGTGCCAGCAGCTTGGCGGCAGGGGGGAAGAACACTGAAGCTTTCTTT. Its translation is CASSLAAGGKNTEAFF.

The chain recombines TRBV27 with TRBJ2-1; D might be TRBD1 (6 bases). This CDR3 is built from 16 residues. V lost 6 bases to trimming and J lost 3 bases, with 18 bases between them. Germline-derived CDR1 and CDR2 are MNHEY and SMNVEV (reference sequence). The CDR3 region has the DNA TGTGCCAGCAGAAAAGCCCGGACAGATAACTACAATGAGCAGTTCTTC. Residues: CASRKARTDNYNEQFF.

The genes are TRBV3-1 (or the pseudogene TRBV3-2) and TRBJ2-7; D may be TRBD2 (5 bases). Trimming took off 0 bases at V and 7 bases at J, with 13 bases between the two ends. The CDR3 extends over 14 amino acids. CDR1 LGHDT and CDR2 YNNKEL come from the germline V gene (reference sequence). The CDR3 bases are TGTGCCAGCAGCCAAGACGAGGGCGTAGGAGAGCAGTACTTC. Translated: CASSQDEGVGEQYF.